These 14 T cell receptor beta chains were all obtained from the same sample, sequenced in a study of regulatory T cells in long-lasting Graves disease. Time point noted: newly diagnosed GD, antithyroid drugs for less than 3 months. Making the TCR library involved RNA that had been extracted from PBMCs. Relying on iRepertoire HTBI primers and Arm-PCR of CDR3 regions, the team built TCR beta libraries. TCRdb reanalysed the multiplex PCR reads using MiXCR and keeps one entry per CDR3 protein. The data contain 200,000 to 250,000 distinct CDR3 sequences, 20% of them seen just once; the ten biggest clones take up approximately 15%. Sequencing was performed on peripheral blood mononuclear cells (PBMCs), taken at new diagnosis, from a patient treated with antithyroid drugs. The source of these receptors is a female donor with Graves disease.

The chain uses TRBV4-3 and TRBJ1-2; weak D call: TRBD1 (6 bases). In germline, CDR1 is LGHNA, CDR2 YSLEER. This CDR3 contains 14 residues. The ends were cut back, 1 base at V and 7 bases at J, with 13 bases in the middle. The CDR3 sequence: CASSQARGFFGYTF. CDR3 DNA: TGCGCCAGCAGCCAAGCCAGGGGCTTCTTTGGCTACACCTTC.

The chain employs TRBV6-1 and TRBJ2-3, with TRBD2 matching over 13 bases. The germline V gene has CDR1 MNHNS and CDR2 SASEGT. Losses at the gene ends were 5 bases for V and 1 base for J; bases not matched to a gene: 12. This CDR3 is 19 amino acids long. In DNA, the CDR3 is TGTGCCAGCAGTCTGGGACTAGCGGGACTCCATCCTGGCACAGATACGCAGTATTTT. The encoded protein is CASSLGLAGLHPGTDTQYF.

This clonotype was detected only a few times. V and J are TRBV4-1 and TRBJ2-4; possibly TRBD2 for D (6 bases). Trimming took 4 bases from V and 1 from J, leaving 11 bases between them. This CDR3 is 15 amino acids long. The germline gives CDR1 MGHRA, CDR2 YSYEKL. CDR3 loop: CASSRRGGAKNIQYF. CDR3 coding DNA: TGCGCCAGCAGCCGTCGTGGGGGGGCCAAAAACATTCAGTACTTC.

This clonotype has more than one count but fewer than ten. This chain uses TRBV29-1 with TRBJ1-3; D remains ambiguous. Germline values: CDR1 SQVTM, CDR2 ANQGSEA. This CDR3 region has 13 residues. Trimming left V 4 bases short and J 0 bases short, with 7 bases between. Here the CDR3 DNA reads TGCAGCGTTGCCCGTCTCTCTGGAAACACCATATATTTT. Residues: CSVARLSGNTIYF.

This chain connects TRBV27 to TRBJ1-1; 8 bases are shared with TRBD1. CDR3 length: 17 amino acids. V was pared by 0 bases and J by 4 bases, with 10 bases of the junction left unmatched. Per germline, CDR1 MNHEY and CDR2 SMNVEV (reference sequence). The chain's CDR3 is CASSLSATGGIGTEAFF. In DNA, the CDR3 is TGTGCCAGCAGTTTATCAGCCACAGGGGGGATTGGCACTGAAGCTTTCTTT.

There are a few counts of this clonotype. The chain joins TRBV6-1 to TRBJ2-2; unclear D gene. Trimming cost V 5 bases and J 7 bases, with 11 bases left between them. This CDR3 is 13 amino acids long. The germline CDR1 and CDR2 sequences are MNHNS and SASEGT. The CDR3: CASSPLISGELFF. The CDR3 bases are TGTGCCAGCAGTCCACTGATTAGCGGGGAGCTGTTTTTT.

This clonotype was counted at least ten times. This chain joins TRBV12-3 or TRBV12-4 and TRBJ1-4; 11 bases are shared with TRBD1. CDR3 length equals 14 residues. V lost 6 bases, J lost 7 bases, and 4 bases stayed unmatched. In DNA, the CDR3 is TGTGCCAGCAGCTTCGGACAGGGGGCTGAAAAACTGTTTTTT. Translation: CASSFGQGAEKLFF.

This clonotype was counted ten times or more. The rearrangement links TRBV28 to TRBJ2-1; 7 nucleotides agree with TRBD1. J lost 8 bases, V lost 2 bases, and 3 bases had no gene match. This CDR3 comprises 13 residues. Germline V gene data show CDR1 as MDHEN and CDR2 as SYDVKM. The CDR3: CASSLPTGDEQFF. The CDR3 bases are TGTGCCAGCAGTTTACCAACAGGGGATGAGCAGTTCTTC.

This clonotype was found many times. CDR3 in DNA: TGCAGCGTTGAAGATCCCGAACTAGCGATACAAGAGACCCAGTACTTC. It translates to CSVEDPELAIQETQYF. The chain links TRBV29-1 to TRBJ2-5, with TRBD2 identical over 7 bases. The germline gives CDR1 SQVTM, CDR2 ANQGSEA. The CDR3 runs to 16 residues. V trimming: 0 bases; J trimming: 2 bases; junction bases outside the gene matches: 9.

This clonotype appeared many times. The junction differs from germline at one of its ends, possibly a read error. The rearrangement uses TRBV4-1 and TRBJ2-7; D is unclear. Per the germline V gene, CDR1 is MGHRA and CDR2 is YSYEKL. This CDR3 spans 16 amino acids. CDR3 nucleotide sequence: TGTGCCAGCAGCCAAGATGGTGTCAGTTGGAGATACGAGCAGTACTTC. Its translation: CASSQDGVSWRYEQYF.

This clonotype occurred many times. The chain is built from TRBV6-1 and TRBJ2-1; weak D call: TRBD1 (6 bases). The V end lost 6 bases, the J end lost 2 bases, and 8 bases lay between the germline ends. Germline V CDR1 and CDR2: MNHNS, SASEGT. The CDR3 is 13 residues long. The CDR3 loop is CASRQGAYNEQFF. DNA of the CDR3: TGTGCCAGCAGACAGGGAGCCTACAATGAGCAGTTCTTC.

This clonotype was counted ten times or more. This rearrangement joins TRBV7-2 to TRBJ2-1, with D possibly being TRBD1 (5 bases). The CDR3 spans 16 residues. V was cut by 5 bases and J by 0 bases, with 14 bases left in between. Germline CDR1 is SGHTA and CDR2 is FQGNSA. Here the CDR3 DNA reads TGTGCCAGCAGCCACGACAGCCTGCCCTCCTACAATGAGCAGTTCTTC. Translating gives CASSHDSLPSYNEQFF.

This clonotype was seen a few times. J is TRBJ2-5 and V is TRBV9, with D unresolved. Trimming cost V 0 bases and J 5 bases, with 11 bases left between them. This CDR3 is built from 14 residues. Germline CDR1 reads SGDLS; CDR2 reads YYNGEE. Here the CDR3 DNA reads TGTGCCAGCAGCGTAGTTGGTGGGATGGAGACCCAGTACTTC. It is translated as CASSVVGGMETQYF.

This clonotype was detected many times. The rearrangement links TRBV7-3 to TRBJ2-1; D is uncertain. The CDR3 extends over 13 amino acids. Germline-derived CDR1 and CDR2 are SGHTA and FQGTGA. Trimming stripped 2 bases from V and 7 bases from J, with 9 bases between. Here the CDR3 reads CASSLRAPNEQFF. The CDR3 DNA sequence: TGTGCCAGCAGCTTACGGGCTCCAAATGAGCAGTTCTTC.